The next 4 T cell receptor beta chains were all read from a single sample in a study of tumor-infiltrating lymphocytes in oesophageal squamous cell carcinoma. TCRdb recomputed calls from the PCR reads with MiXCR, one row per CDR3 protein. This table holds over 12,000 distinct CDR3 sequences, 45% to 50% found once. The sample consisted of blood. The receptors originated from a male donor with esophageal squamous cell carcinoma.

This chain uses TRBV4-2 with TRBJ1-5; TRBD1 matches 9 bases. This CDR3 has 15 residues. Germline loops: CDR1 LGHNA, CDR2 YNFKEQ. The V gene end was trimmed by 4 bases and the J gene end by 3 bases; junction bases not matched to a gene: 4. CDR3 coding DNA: TGTGCCAGCAGCCGAGGGACAGGGAACAATCAGCCCCAGCATTTT. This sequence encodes CASSRGTGNNQPQHF.

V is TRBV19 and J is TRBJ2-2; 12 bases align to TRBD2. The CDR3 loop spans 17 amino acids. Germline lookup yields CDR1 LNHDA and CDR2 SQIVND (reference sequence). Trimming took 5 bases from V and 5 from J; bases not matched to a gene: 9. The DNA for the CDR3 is TGTGCCAGTAGTTATCTAGCGGGAGGGGCTTGGACCGGGGAGCTGTTTTTT. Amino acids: CASSYLAGGAWTGELFF.

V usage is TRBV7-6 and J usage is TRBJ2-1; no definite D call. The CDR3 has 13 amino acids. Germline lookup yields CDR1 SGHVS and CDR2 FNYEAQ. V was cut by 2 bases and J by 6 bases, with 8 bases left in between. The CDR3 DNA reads TGTGCCAGCAGCTTATCTTCGTTCAATGAGCAGTTCTTC. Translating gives CASSLSSFNEQFF.

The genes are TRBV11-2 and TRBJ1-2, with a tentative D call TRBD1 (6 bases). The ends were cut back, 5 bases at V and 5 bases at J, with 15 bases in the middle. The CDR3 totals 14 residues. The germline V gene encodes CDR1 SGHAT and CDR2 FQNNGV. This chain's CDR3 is CASSPIGQIYGYTF. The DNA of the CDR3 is TGTGCCAGCAGCCCTATCGGACAGATTTATGGCTACACCTTC.